The rows below give T cell receptor beta chains drawn from one sample of a study of cytomegalovirus exposure and HLA in healthy donors. TCRdb's table, derived via immunoSEQ multiplex PCR, lists solely in-frame clones and lacks some. The repertoire shows 65,000 to 90,000 clones; the top ten hold under 3%. The sequencing input was PBMCs. The source is a middle-aged man in good health and CMV-seronegative. Each CDR3 is given with its conserved first and last residue. The order of the fields is V gene, D gene, J gene, CDR3 protein, CDR3 DNA. A D gene is named only where the DNA matches it firmly.

>TRBV19|-|TRBJ1-1
CASSIEGLRLNTEAFF
TGTGCCAGTAGTATCGAGGGTCTTCGCTTGAACACTGAAGCTTTCTTT
>TRBV5-4|TRBD2|TRBJ2-7
CASSLFGISGVEQYF
TGTGCCAGCAGCTTGTTCGGCATTAGCGGGGTCGAGCAGTACTTC
>TRBV2|-|TRBJ2-7
CASKGGFSYEQYF
TGTGCCTCCAAAGGGGGTTTCTCCTACGAGCAGTACTTC
>TRBV27|TRBD1|TRBJ1-2
CASSPWKQGAGGYTF
TGTGCCAGCAGCCCATGGAAGCAGGGGGCGGGTGGCTACACCTTC
>TRBV25-1|TRBD2|TRBJ2-7
CASSDLGGGQGEQYF
TGTGCCAGCAGTGATCTCGGGGGGGGGCAGGGAGAACAGTACTTC
>TRBV28|-|TRBJ2-5
CASSSHGVQETQYF
TGTGCCAGCAGTTCCCACGGGGTACAAGAGACCCAGTACTTC
>TRBV6-5|TRBD2|TRBJ2-5
CASSWGRGETQYF
TGTGCCAGCAGCTGGGGGAGGGGAGAGACCCAGTACTTC
>TRBV19|TRBD1|TRBJ2-1
CASSIVGTGYNEQFF
TGTGCCAGTAGTATAGTAGGGACAGGCTACAATGAGCAGTTCTTC
>TRBV2|TRBD1|TRBJ1-4
CASSIQGAGEKLFF
TGTGCCAGCAGTATCCAGGGGGCTGGTGAAAAACTGTTTTTT
>TRBV6-1|TRBD1|TRBJ2-5
CASIQGNMQYF
TGTGCCAGCATACAGGGGAACATGCAGTACTTC
>TRBV28|TRBD1|TRBJ2-7
CASANITGGRKYEQYF
TGTGCCAGCGCTAACATCACAGGGGGTAGAAAATACGAGCAGTACTTC
>TRBV7-3|TRBD2|TRBJ2-3
CASSLTGLAGGSTQYF
TGTGCCAGCAGCTTAACCGGACTAGCGGGGGGGAGTACGCAGTATTTT
>TRBV7-9|TRBD1|TRBJ2-6
CASSPRTGTGANVLTF
TGTGCCAGCAGCCCCCGGACAGGGACTGGGGCCAACGTCCTGACTTTC
>TRBV7-3|TRBD1|TRBJ2-3
CASSFLYPGTETSTDTQYF
TGTGCCAGCAGCTTTCTATACCCCGGGACAGAGACTAGCACAGATACGCAGTATTTT
>TRBV5-8|-|TRBJ1-2
CASSTTAANYGYTF
TGTGCCAGCAGCACGACAGCCGCTAACTATGGCTACACCTTC
>TRBV5-6|TRBD1|TRBJ2-6
CASSLYAGGYSGANVLTF
TGTGCCAGCAGCTTGTATGCAGGGGGCTACTCTGGGGCCAACGTCCTGACTTTC
>TRBV7-2|-|TRBJ1-5
CASSLVDRNQPQHF
TGTGCCAGCAGCTTAGTAGATCGCAATCAGCCCCAGCATTTT
>TRBV30|-|TRBJ1-5
CAWSLPRGNQPQHF
TGTGCCTGGAGTCTCCCCCGGGGCAATCAGCCCCAGCATTTT
>TRBV7-2|TRBD2|TRBJ2-4
CASSKIAGSDIQYF
TGTGCCAGCAGCAAAATAGCGGGGTCGGACATTCAGTACTTC
>TRBV11-1|TRBD2|TRBJ2-7
CASSLKKGTSDYEQYF
TGTGCCAGCAGCTTAAAGAAGGGGACTAGCGACTACGAGCAGTACTTC
>TRBV19|-|TRBJ2-3
CASSFQGGSDTQYF
TGTGCCAGTAGTTTCCAGGGGGGATCGGATACGCAGTATTTT
>TRBV4-1|TRBD1|TRBJ1-4
CASSQWTGENEKLFF
TGCGCCAGCAGCCAGTGGACAGGCGAGAATGAAAAACTGTTTTTT
>TRBV6-5|-|TRBJ1-2
CASTVSRGLISGYTF
TGTGCCAGTACTGTGAGCCGAGGCCTCATAAGTGGCTACACCTTC
>TRBV29-1|-|TRBJ2-5
CSVYGVQETQYF
TGCAGCGTCTACGGGGTTCAAGAGACCCAGTACTTC